This T cell receptor (beta chain) was sequenced for a study of T cells after yellow fever vaccination (dated by TCRdb to between 2018 and 2021). The study in broad terms: Libraries from fractions with low cell numbers were prepared with the SMART-Seq v4 Ultra Low Input RNA kit. Two healthy male donors, one aged 18 to 29 and one aged 30 to 39 years, were included in the cohort. Blood was drawn at multiple timepoints before and after primary and secondary immunization, with bulk PBMC replicates and cell subsets isolated. To follow T-cell clones before and after primary and booster YFV17D yellow fever vaccination, bulk TCR alpha and beta repertoires were sequenced over time.

Points the paper makes about the study in general: Only a couple of donors were included in the study, so the extent to which the findings can be generalized is limited. Compared with the primary T-cell response, the secondary T-cell response was faster but weaker, reaching its peak on day 5 rather than on day 15. Because abundant contaminating clonotypes from the bulk population could be contained in FACS-sorted repertoires, computational filtering was required. A small fraction of clonotypes showed up in both the CD4 and CD8 compartments, probably as a result of convergent recombination. After the booster, most of the clones that had expanded following primary vaccination were detected again (around 95% of CD4 and around 90% of CD8), which suggests that memory was broadly maintained.

This clonotype was seen ten or more times. What this receptor recognizes is not known. No clone much larger than this one lies a single base away; base qualities are absent. Per the publication, the treatment or condition label means: live attenuated yellow fever vaccine strain. PBMCs were isolated from peripheral blood using a standard Ficoll-Paque protocol. Dynabeads CD4 and CD8 positive selection kits were used to isolate the CD4 and CD8 T-cell fractions. TriZol was used to extract RNA from bulk PBMCs, CD4 and CD8 fractions, and dextramer-positive and dextramer-negative fractions. TCR cDNA was synthesized by 5'RACE template switching, which introduced a universal primer site and unique molecular identifiers. Priming of cDNA synthesis was performed from both the TCR alpha and TCR beta constant segments. Two PCR steps were used to amplify libraries, with sample barcodes and sequencing adapters being added in the second step. Sequencing of libraries was performed on Illumina HiSeq 2500 (2x100 bp) or NovaSeq (2x150 bp). On the study's bioinformatics: Demultiplexing of reads and collapsing into UMI consensus sequences were performed with MIGEC, and V(D)J alignment was carried out with MiXCR. Vaccine-responding clonotypes were identified with edgeR using replicate PBMC samples, with FDR below 0.01 and a log2 fold change above 5 up to day 15 being required. Each bulk clonotype received a CD4 or CD8 identity based on whether the sequenced CD4 or CD8 repertoire contained that clonotype at higher abundance. Using fastp trimming at Q25 and MiXCR clonotype assembly, TCRdb reanalyzed the public sequencing data and kept in-frame beta chains. Rows with a matching CDR3 protein are joined into one entry that keeps the most common DNA and genes. These V and J calls derive from TCRdb rather than the authors' analysis. The sample contains over 200,000 distinct CDR3 sequences, less than 7.5% of them found a single time. The ten largest clones capture approximately 1.1% of the sample.

CDR1 and CDR2 were assigned from the germline V gene as SGHRS and YFSETQ. At the junction V is shortened by 2 bases and J by 4 bases, with 12 bases in between. The cysteine opens and the phenylalanine closes a CDR3 of 14 amino acids. Only CDR3 DNA is held: 42 bases, read in frame from base 1. This sequence uses TRBV5-1 and TRBJ2-5; confidence is insufficient to name the D gene. The sample was CD4+ T cells sorted from PBMCs, taken on the day of the yellow fever booster vaccination. The sequence was collected from a young man who received the YFV17D yellow fever vaccine. The CDR3 corresponds to CASSLNGSPETQYF. The DNA sequence follows: TGCGCCAGCAGCTTAAACGGTAGCCCAGAGACCCAGTACTTC.